This TCR beta chain was obtained from a study of blood T cell repertoires in COVID-19 (dated by TCRdb to the early 2020s). Looking at the study overall: Samples from collaborators originated in the United States, Italy and Spain and spanned both the acute and convalescent phases of COVID-19. The prospective study material was composed of cDNA or gDNA derived from T cells, B-cell-depleted T cells, or PBMCs. Subjects who had been exposed to COVID-19, were actively infected with it, or had recovered from it provided the deeply sampled blood TCRbeta repertoires that made up the dataset. The repertoires were released in a freely available public database meant as a resource for research on the immune response to SARS-CoV-2. The samples were drawn from the first 160 participants of the ongoing ImmuneRACE study and from some 1,300 subjects provided by 6 global collaborators. Nearly every sample came with metadata listing a de-identified subject ID, COVID-19 status, age in years and sex. Where available, HLA class I and class II types were obtained from metadata supplied by the sample provider rather than from assay-based typing. On the study overall, not on this receptor specifically: The amount of clinical and demographic metadata varied by source and participant and was provided uncurated.

The germline V gene (reference sequence) sets CDR1 to LNHNV and CDR2 to YYDKDF. Inclusive of the bounding cysteine and phenylalanine, the CDR3 is 17 residues long. Left in the record is the CDR3 DNA by itself, 51 bases read in frame from the first base. V was cut back by 0 bases and J by 6 bases, leaving a gap of 21 bases between them. At one collaborating source in Seattle, patients were enrolled during active infection and were followed longitudinally through the course of disease. The collaborating institutions used their own protocols to collect whole blood in K2EDTA tubes. For TCRbeta analysis, collaborators shipped samples as frozen whole blood, isolated PBMCs, or DNA extracted from either of those sample types. TCRbeta CDR3 regions were amplified from genomic DNA using the immunoSEQ Assay, a bias-controlled multiplex PCR. Processing in the source paper ran as follows. The number of nucleated cells in each sample was estimated by amplification of reference gene primers within the assay. Sequence reads were collapsed and filtered to measure the absolute abundance of every unique TCRbeta CDR3 rearrangement. For each sample, productive Simpson clonality was calculated by taking the square root of Simpson's diversity index across productive rearrangements. TCRdb re-hosts the immuneACCESS table, in-frame sequences only. Its copies lack some clones; in the studies checked, an unresolved V gene accounts for under half of them, and the cause for the rest is not known. V, J and clone size were drawn from that table, and D and trimming were deduced from the DNA. The sample table contains roughly 150,000 clones; only one count was recorded for just over 90% of them. The top ten clonotypes cover approximately 2% of the sample.

This clone was seen only a few times. This clone's antigen is unknown. Base qualities were left out, and no much larger clone turns up one base away. This receptor chain uses TRBV15 and TRBJ2-7; the D segment could be TRBD2, given 6 matching bases. The clonotype comes from a woman in her sixties or seventies with COVID-19, enrolled during active disease. The sample was peripheral blood. The CDR3: CATSRDPTGTVRGEQYF. The DNA sequence follows: TGTGCCACCAGCAGAGATCCCACCGGGACTGTTCGGGGCGAGCAGTACTTC.